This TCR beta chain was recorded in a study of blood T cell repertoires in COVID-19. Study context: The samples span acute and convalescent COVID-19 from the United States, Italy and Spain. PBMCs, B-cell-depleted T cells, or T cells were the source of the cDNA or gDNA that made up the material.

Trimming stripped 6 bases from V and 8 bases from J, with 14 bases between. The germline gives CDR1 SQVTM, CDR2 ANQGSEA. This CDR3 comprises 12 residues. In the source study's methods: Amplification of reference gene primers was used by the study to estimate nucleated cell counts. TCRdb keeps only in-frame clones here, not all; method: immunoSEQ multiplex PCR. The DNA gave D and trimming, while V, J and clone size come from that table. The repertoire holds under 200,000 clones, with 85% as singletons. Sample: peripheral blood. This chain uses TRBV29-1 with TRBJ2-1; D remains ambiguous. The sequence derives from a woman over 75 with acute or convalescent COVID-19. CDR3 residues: CSVLSIPDEQFF. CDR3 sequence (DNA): TGCAGCGTGCTATCCATCCCGGATGAGCAGTTCTTC.